This T cell receptor (beta chain) is from a study of CD8 T cells in Susac syndrome. For the study at large: There were five or six sequenced Susac syndrome patients with active disease and about eight in remission.

Reverse transcription of roughly 0.5 to 1 ug RNA was performed with random hexamers. From the immunoSEQ multiplex PCR reads, TCRdb called clonotypes with MiXCR, one entry per CDR3 protein. The repertoire consists of some 180,000 distinct CDR3 sequences, with around 94% occurring once and the leading ten covering around 0.1%. CDR3 length: 16 residues. Germline CDR1 is SGHRS and CDR2 is YFSETQ. Each Susac syndrome patient had definite or probable disease by recently defined criteria. A remark on this clonotype: One end of the junction is discordant with germline, which a read error may explain.

Sample: CD4+ T cells from PBMCs. The chain couples TRBV5-1 to TRBJ2-4; D unresolved. The sequence was obtained from a human donor with Susac syndrome. In DNA form, the CDR3 reads TGCGCCAGCAGCTTGGTCTTGTCGGGTGAAAAAAACCTTCAGTACTTC. Its protein is CASSLVLSGEKNLQYF.